Below are 18 T cell receptor beta chains sequenced from a single sample in a study of blood T cell repertoires in COVID-19. Clones were sequenced by immunoSEQ multiplex PCR, and TCRdb holds only the in-frame ones, with some missing. The sample has 390,000 or so clones; 80% to 90% are singletons. The sequenced sample was peripheral blood. The receptor set was obtained from a woman in her 30s with COVID-19, enrolled during active disease.

V and J are TRBV4-3 and TRBJ1-1, with D maybe TRBD1 (5 bases). V lost 0 bases and J 1 base, leaving 12 bases between the germline ends. The CDR3 totals 16 residues. Per germline, CDR1 LGHNA and CDR2 YSLEER. CDR3 amino acids: CASSQEAGLSNTEAFF. The CDR3 region has the DNA TGCGCCAGCAGCCAAGAGGCAGGGCTGTCGAACACTGAAGCTTTCTTT.

The V call is TRBV7-9, the J call TRBJ1-1; unclear D gene. The CDR3 covers 14 residues. Germline V gives CDR1 SEHNR, CDR2 FQNEAQ (reference sequence). V lost 3 bases and J 2 bases, leaving 10 bases between the germline ends. In nucleotides, the CDR3 is TGTGCCAGCAGCTTGGCCGGGATCAACACTGAAGCTTTCTTT. Residues: CASSLAGINTEAFF.

The gene calls are TRBV25-1 and TRBJ1-2, with D maybe TRBD1 (5 bases). The CDR3 consists of 15 residues. Germline V gene sequence: CDR1 MGHDK, CDR2 SYGVNS. V lost 4 bases to trimming and J lost 4 bases, with 16 bases between them. The CDR3 bases are TGTGCCAGCAGTGGTCACCAGGGATTGGGCTATGGCTACACCTTC. Amino acids: CASSGHQGLGYGYTF.

The V call is TRBV6-4, the J call TRBJ1-1, with a tentative D call TRBD1 (5 bases). The CDR3 contains 13 residues. CDR1 is MRHNA and CDR2 is SNTAGT in the germline V gene. The V end lost 8 bases, the J end lost 5 bases, and 15 bases lay between the germline ends. CDR3 in DNA: TGTGCCAGCGAGGCTGTCGGGGGGACTGAAGCTTTCTTT. Amino acid sequence: CASEAVGGTEAFF.

The chain employs TRBV7-6 and TRBJ1-1, with 7 bases lining up with TRBD1. With V trimmed by 6 bases and J by 4 bases, 17 bases remained unmatched. Germline lookup yields CDR1 SGHVS and CDR2 FNYEAQ. The CDR3 spans 17 residues. In nucleotides, the CDR3 is TGTGCCAGCAGTTCGCAAGGGGGCGCGGAAGGTGGCACTGAAGCTTTCTTT. Translated: CASSSQGGAEGGTEAFF.

The CDR3, as DNA: TGCGCCAGCAGTCCGGACAGGTGGGTTGGAAACACCATATATTTT. Protein product: CASSPDRWVGNTIYF. The chain uses TRBV10-1 and TRBJ1-3; TRBD1 matches 7 bases. The germline gives CDR1 WNHNN, CDR2 SYGVQD (reference sequence). The CDR3 contains 15 residues. J gave up 3 bases and V 5 bases, and 7 bases lay outside the gene matches.

This chain uses TRBV2 with TRBJ1-4; a possible D gene is TRBD1 (6 bases). This CDR3 is 14 amino acids long. V was cut by 4 bases and J by 5 bases, with 11 bases left in between. CDR1 and CDR2 from the germline V gene are SNHLY and FYNNEI. CDR3 in DNA: TGTGCCAGCAGTGTACAGGGAGGGAATGAAAAACTGTTTTTT. Residues: CASSVQGGNEKLFF.

The CDR3 is CASSFELAGYNEQFF. The CDR3 DNA is TGTGCCAGCAGCTTTGAACTAGCGGGATACAATGAGCAGTTCTTC. The rearrangement joins TRBV5-6 to TRBJ2-1, with TRBD2 identical over 10 bases. The V and J ends lost 2 bases and 4 bases, in that order; junction bases with no gene match: 3. CDR1 SGHDT and CDR2 YYEEEE come from the germline V gene. The CDR3 consists of 15 residues.

This chain connects TRBV20-1 to TRBJ2-1, with 11 bases fitting TRBD2. V was pared by 3 bases and J by 10 bases, with 14 bases of the junction left unmatched. Germline-derived CDR1 and CDR2 are DFQATT and SNEGSKA (reference sequence). The CDR3 contains 16 residues. The CDR3 sequence: CSASPLAGGGVVEQFF. In nucleotides, the CDR3 is TGCAGTGCTAGTCCCTTAGCGGGAGGGGGGGTTGTAGAGCAGTTCTTC.

J is TRBJ1-2 and V is TRBV5-4, with a tentative D call TRBD1 (5 bases). This CDR3 contains 15 residues. With 4 bases removed from V and 4 bases from J, the gap between germline ends came to 17 bases. Germline assignment: CDR1 SGHNT and CDR2 YYREEE (reference sequence). The DNA of the CDR3 is TGTGCCAGCAGCCACCTTGCTATAGGGGCCTATGGCTACACCTTC. Amino acids: CASSHLAIGAYGYTF.

The rearrangement joins TRBV12-3 or TRBV12-4 to TRBJ2-7; TRBD1 matches 7 bases. The V gene end was trimmed by 7 bases and the J gene end by 4 bases; junction bases not matched to a gene: 7. This CDR3 has 13 amino acids. CDR3 DNA: TGTGCCAGCACCCCCCGGGACAGTTACGAGCAGTACTTC. Its protein product is CASTPRDSYEQYF.

The CDR3 spells CASSKGLASYEQYF. The CDR3 nucleotides read TGTGCCAGCAGCAAGGGACTAGCGAGCTACGAGCAGTACTTC. The gene calls are TRBV11-1 and TRBJ2-7; TRBD2 matches 10 bases. The CDR3 spans 14 residues. V was clipped by 5 bases and J by 3 bases; unmatched bases: 4. The germline V gene has CDR1 SGHAT and CDR2 FQDESV (reference sequence).

This clone was detected once. The chain carries TRBV5-4 and TRBJ2-6; TRBD1 matches at 10 bases. Trimming cost V 3 bases and J 2 bases; bases outside gene matches: 2. Germline CDR1 reads SGHNT; CDR2 reads YYREEE (reference sequence). The CDR3 contains 16 residues. The CDR3, as DNA: TGTGCCAGCAGCTCCGGACAGGGGGCTGGGGCCAACGTCCTGACTTTC. It is translated as CASSSGQGAGANVLTF.

V gene TRBV7-2 combines with J gene TRBJ2-2, with 15 bases lining up with TRBD2. Germline V gene sequence: CDR1 SGHTA, CDR2 FQGNSA. The trim removed 3 bases at V and 6 bases at J, leaving 2 bases unmatched. CDR3 length equals 16 residues. CDR3 amino acids: CASSFGLAGGAGELFF. Here the CDR3 DNA reads TGTGCCAGCAGCTTCGGACTAGCGGGAGGGGCCGGGGAGCTGTTTTTT. The full variable domain, in which reference TRBV7-2 and TRBJ2-2 provide the parts outside the CDR3, is GAGVSQSPSNKVTEKGKDVELRCDPISGHTALYWYRQSLGQGLEFLIYFQGNSAPDKSGLPSDRFSAERTGGSVSTLTIQRTQQEDSAVYLCASSFGLAGGAGELFFGEGSRLTVL.

V and J are TRBV7-2 and TRBJ2-4, with 9 bases that match TRBD1. Per the germline V gene, CDR1 is SGHTA and CDR2 is FQGNSA. V lost 2 bases and J lost 3; bases outside the gene matches: 8. This CDR3 is 17 amino acids long. Written as DNA, the CDR3 is TGTGCCAGCAGCTTAACGATACTGACAGGGGGCAAAAACATTCAGTACTTC. Translating it yields CASSLTILTGGKNIQYF.

The gene calls are TRBV21-1 and TRBJ2-7; the D segment call TRBD2 is taken from the table without a DNA check. TRBV21-1 counts as a pseudogene. This CDR3 spans 13 amino acids. The CDR3, as DNA: TGTGCCAGCACCGGGGGGACGCGGCACGAGCAGTACTTC. Translated: CASTGGTRHEQYF.

The chain has TRBV6-5 and TRBJ1-3, with D unclear. The CDR3 covers 13 residues. Trimming took 6 bases from V and 2 from J, leaving 8 bases between them. The germline V gene has CDR1 MNHEY and CDR2 SVGAGI. CDR3 in DNA: TGTGCCAGCAGATCCGGGACTGGAAACACCATATATTTT. Its translation is CASRSGTGNTIYF.

The chain's CDR3 is CASSFNREGTEAFF. Here the CDR3 DNA reads TGTGCCAGCAGTTTTAACAGGGAGGGGACTGAAGCTTTCTTT. The J gene is TRBJ1-1, the V gene TRBV27; tentative D call: TRBD1 (6 bases). CDR3 size: 14 residues. The V end was cut by 3 bases, the J end by 5 bases, with 13 bases between. From germline, CDR1 is MNHEY and CDR2 SMNVEV (reference sequence).